These 9 T cell receptor beta chains originate from one sample sequenced in a study of Graves' ophthalmopathy and Graves' hyperthyroidism. For repertoire sequencing, the TCR beta CDR3 regions were amplified from RNA transcripts. HTBI-primed RT-PCR formed the first round, and a multiplex PCR formed the second. Using its own MiXCR run on the multiplex PCR reads, TCRdb lists one record per CDR3 protein. The sample carries over a million distinct CDR3 sequences, 36% recorded once. Sequenced material: peripheral blood or thyroid tissue (not recorded which). These receptors came from an adult man with Graves' hyperthyroidism.

This rearrangement joins TRBV7-8 to TRBJ2-2; 9 nucleotides agree with TRBD1. Germline CDR1 SGHVS, CDR2 FQNEAQ. The V gene end was trimmed by 7 bases and the J gene end by 9 bases; junction bases not matched to a gene: 15. This CDR3 has 16 residues. CDR3 region: CASNRGTGMILRELFF. CDR3 in DNA: TGTGCCAGCAATCGCGGGACAGGGATGATTCTACGGGAGCTGTTTTTT.

This chain connects TRBV7-3 to TRBJ2-7; 8 bases are shared with TRBD1. CDR3 length: 15 residues. The V gene's germline CDR1 is SGHTA and CDR2 FQGTGA. V gave up 4 bases and J gave up 5 bases; unmatched junction bases: 10. In nucleotides, the CDR3 is TGTGCCAGCAGCTCGGACCCGGGACAGGCGAACGAGCAGTACTTC. It translates to CASSSDPGQANEQYF.

The chain combines TRBV7-9 with TRBJ1-1; possible D gene TRBD1, 6 bases. The CDR3 is made up of 14 amino acids. V gave up 7 bases and J gave up 4 bases, with 16 bases separating them. Germline V gives CDR1 SEHNR, CDR2 FQNEAQ (reference sequence). The CDR3 loop is CASTSSTGSTEAFF. The CDR3 nucleotides are TGTGCCAGCACCTCCTCAACAGGGAGCACTGAAGCTTTCTTT.

This clonotype has ten or more counts. The chain joins TRBV7-2 to TRBJ2-5, with 7 bases that match TRBD1. Germline V gives CDR1 SGHTA, CDR2 FQGNSA. The CDR3 is 18 residues long. V lost 2 bases to trimming and J lost 4 bases; unmatched junction nucleotides: 16. The CDR3 DNA follows: TGTGCCAGCAGCTTAAGGTCCGGTTTGTTGAGGGGGCGAGAGACCCAGTACTTC. The encoded protein is CASSLRSGLLRGRETQYF.

J is TRBJ2-6 and V is TRBV10-3; D is ambiguous. V lost 0 bases, J lost 3 bases, and 6 bases lay in between. Germline V gene sequence: CDR1 ENHRY, CDR2 SYGVKD. The CDR3 extends over 15 amino acids. The CDR3: CAISESPGGANVLTF. CDR3 sequence (DNA): TGTGCCATCAGTGAGTCTCCAGGTGGGGCCAACGTCCTGACTTTC.

This clonotype has a count of ten or more. The V call is TRBV20-1, the J call TRBJ1-4; the D is unclear. The germline V gene encodes CDR1 DFQATT and CDR2 SNEGSKA (reference sequence). The CDR3 consists of 16 residues. Trimming stripped 3 bases from V and 0 bases from J, with 14 bases between. For the CDR3, the DNA is TGCAGTGCTAGTACCCCTGACGGAGCAACTAATGAAAAACTGTTTTTT. Its protein product is CSASTPDGATNEKLFF.

This clonotype was observed many times. This chain uses TRBV12-3 or TRBV12-4 with TRBJ1-3; the D is unclear. The CDR3 sequence is 13 residues long. V was pared by 11 bases and J by 2 bases, with 13 bases between. CDR3 nucleotides: TGTGCCTGTCAAGATGCAGCTGGAAACACCATATATTTT. Translated, it gives CACQDAAGNTIYF.

The V and J genes are TRBV29-1 and TRBJ1-2, with 10 bases fitting TRBD1. CDR1 is SQVTM and CDR2 is ANQGSEA in the germline V gene. The CDR3 extends over 13 amino acids. V lost 7 bases to trimming and J lost 7 bases; unmatched junction nucleotides: 9. The CDR3: CSGGRQGARGYTF. The CDR3 nucleotides are TGCAGCGGCGGGAGACAGGGGGCTCGTGGCTACACCTTC.

This rearrangement joins TRBV6-6 to TRBJ1-2, with 8 bases lining up with TRBD1. The trim removed 6 bases at V and 1 base at J, leaving 4 bases unmatched. Per germline, CDR1 MNHNY and CDR2 SVGAGI (reference sequence). There are 14 residues in the CDR3. Written as DNA, the CDR3 is TGTGCCAGCAGATGGACAGGGTTTAACTATGGCTACACCTTC. It specifies CASRWTGFNYGYTF.